This T cell receptor (beta chain) is from a study of radiotherapy plus CTLA-4 blockade in lung cancer. Assay: immunoSEQ multiplex PCR; the TCRdb copy retains only in-frame clones and omits some. In the table there are about 29,000 clones, approximately 75% of which are singletons. This CDR3 region has 9 residues. Germline V lookup: CDR1 MNHNS, CDR2 SASEGT. This clone was counted a few times. At one end, the junction sequence differs from germline, possibly due to a read error. The chain is built from TRBV6-1 and TRBJ2-7; D remains ambiguous. The source of this sequence is a human donor with non-small cell lung cancer that progressed on radiotherapy plus ipilimumab. The sample was peripheral blood, taken from a patient treated with radiotherapy plus ipilimumab. The CDR3 spells CASSGSDNF. The CDR3 coding sequence is TGTGCCAGCAGTGGGTCAGACAATTTC.